This TCR beta chain was sequenced during a study of blood T cell repertoires in COVID-19. Authors' data handling: Reference gene primer amplification yielded estimated nucleated cell counts. Sequencing used immunoSEQ multiplex PCR; TCRdb keeps in-frame clones, though not all of them. The V and J calls and clone size come from that table; D and trimming were worked out from the DNA. The table lists some 14,000 clones, roughly 80% of them singletons, with about 26% in the top ten. The CDR3 has 14 amino acids. The V segment lost 4 bases and the J segment 2 bases; nucleotides outside the gene matches: 5. Germline CDR1 is SGHRS and CDR2 is YFSETQ.

This clonotype originated in a human donor in a cohort sampled during active COVID-19. This sequence joins TRBV5-1 and TRBJ2-5, with TRBD1 matching 7 bases. The sequenced material came from peripheral blood. The chain's CDR3 is CASSPGTEQETQYF. The CDR3 region has the DNA TGCGCCAGCAGCCCCGGGACAGAACAAGAGACCCAGTACTTC. The full variable domain, completed using reference TRBV5-1 and TRBJ2-5, is KAGVTQTPRYLIKTRGQQVTLSCSPISGHRSVSWYQQTPGQGLQFLFEYFSETQRNKGNFPGRFSGRQFSNSRSEMNVSTLELGDSALYLCASSPGTEQETQYFGPGTRLLVL.